These 3 T cell receptor beta chains share one sample of origin, sequenced in a study of blood T cell repertoires in COVID-19. Only in-frame clones appear in the TCRdb table, and some are missing; sequencing was by immunoSEQ multiplex PCR. The sample lists fewer than 60,000 clones, approximately 86% occurring once. Sequenced input: peripheral blood. The source is a human donor with acute or convalescent COVID-19. The donor label of this sample is uncertain.

The J gene is TRBJ1-5, the V gene TRBV30, with D hard to call. Germline V gene sequence: CDR1 GTSNPN, CDR2 SVGIG (reference sequence). The CDR3 sequence is 14 residues long. The germline V and J ends were trimmed by 0 bases and 4 bases, with 10 bases remaining between them. The CDR3 DNA sequence: TGTGCCTGGAGTGTTCTACTACGGAATCAGCCCCAGCATTTT. Its protein is CAWSVLLRNQPQHF.

J is TRBJ1-2 and V is TRBV5-1, with 9 positions matching TRBD1. The V and J ends lost 0 bases and 8 bases, in that order; junction bases with no gene match: 5. CDR1 and CDR2 (germline): SGHRS, YFSETQ. There are 14 residues in the CDR3. The CDR3 is CASSLDRGHEGYTF. The CDR3 DNA reads TGCGCCAGCAGCTTGGACAGGGGGCATGAGGGCTACACCTTC.

This clone was detected only once. V is TRBV3-1 (or the pseudogene TRBV3-2) and J is TRBJ2-7, with TRBD1 matching over 11 bases. The germline V gene encodes CDR1 LGHDT and CDR2 YNNKEL (reference sequence). The CDR3 contains 13 residues. Trimming removed 4 bases from V and 13 bases from J; junction bases left unmatched: 9. The CDR3 spells CASSPSGTGGHYV. DNA for the CDR3: TGTGCCAGCAGCCCATCCGGGACAGGGGGTCATTACGTC.